Shown below are 27 T cell receptor beta chains from a single sample sequenced in a study of chemoradiotherapy in HPV16-positive cancers. The repertoire was sequenced with immunoSEQ multiplex PCR; TCRdb's copy has only in-frame clones and lacks some. The sample consists of tens of thousands of clones, around 87% of them appearing once. The input for sequencing was blood, taken from a patient who underwent chemoradiotherapy. Every receptor here comes from a human donor with HPV-associated anogenital cancer.

This sequence joins TRBV9 and TRBJ2-1; D is undetermined. Germline-derived CDR1 and CDR2 are SGDLS and YYNGEE. This CDR3 is built from 15 residues. The germline V and J ends were trimmed by 3 bases and 9 bases, with 19 bases remaining between them. The CDR3 loop is CASSGTVGSVGEQFF. The CDR3 region has the DNA TGTGCCAGCAGCGGCACCGTCGGCAGTGTGGGTGAGCAGTTCTTC.

The genes are TRBV7-2 and TRBJ2-5; D gene unclear. Germline V gene sequence: CDR1 SGHTA, CDR2 FQGNSA. Trimming pared 2 bases from V and 3 bases from J, leaving 13 bases between. CDR3 length equals 15 residues. The CDR3 here is CASSLSAAAKETQYF. CDR3 in DNA: TGTGCCAGCAGCTTATCGGCGGCAGCAAAAGAGACCCAGTACTTC.

The rearrangement joins TRBV6-6 to TRBJ1-6; 9 bases agree with TRBD1. CDR1 and CDR2 (germline): MNHNY, SVGAGI (reference sequence). Trimming took 6 bases from V and 12 from J; bases not matched to a gene: 9. The length of the CDR3 is 14 residues. In DNA form, the CDR3 reads TGTGCCAGCAGGGAAGGGACAGGGCTTCTACCCCTCCACTTT. It yields the protein CASREGTGLLPLHF.

V usage is TRBV7-9 and J usage is TRBJ2-3; D is possibly TRBD2 (6 bases). Germline V gene sequence: CDR1 SEHNR, CDR2 FQNEAQ (reference sequence). The ends were cut back, 6 bases at V and 4 bases at J, with 17 bases in the middle. The CDR3 is 15 residues long. CDR3 in amino acids: CASSRAGSKPDTQYF. For the CDR3, the DNA is TGTGCCAGCAGTCGGGCGGGGTCCAAGCCAGATACGCAGTATTTT.

The chain uses TRBV7-2 and TRBJ2-4; 7 positions match TRBD2. Trimming took 3 bases from V and 9 from J; bases not matched to a gene: 5. Germline values: CDR1 SGHTA, CDR2 FQGNSA. This CDR3 comprises 13 residues. The DNA for the CDR3 is TGTGCCAGCAGCTTGGGGGGAGGGCGCATTCAGTACTTC. Residues: CASSLGGGRIQYF.

V and J are TRBV7-2 and TRBJ1-4; TRBD1 might be the D (6 bases). V was trimmed by 4 bases and J by 5 bases, leaving 17 bases between them. CDR1 and CDR2 from the germline V gene are SGHTA and FQGNSA. The CDR3 is 16 amino acids. The CDR3 bases are TGTGCCAGCAGCTCGGGGGGCCCATCACGGAATGAAAAACTGTTTTTT. Residues: CASSSGGPSRNEKLFF.

J is TRBJ2-2 and V is TRBV11-1, with 9 bases aligning to TRBD1. With 5 bases clipped from V and 5 bases from J, the junction kept 6 bases outside the gene matches. The V gene's germline CDR1 is SGHAT and CDR2 FQDESV (reference sequence). CDR3 length: 15 amino acids. CDR3 sequence reads: CASSHRQGGTGELFF. CDR3 in DNA: TGTGCCAGCAGCCACCGACAGGGGGGGACCGGGGAGCTGTTTTTT.

This chain joins TRBV12-2 and TRBJ1-2; the table's D call of TRBD1 was not tested on the DNA. TRBV12-2 is labeled a pseudogene. The CDR3 totals 18 residues. The CDR3 bases are TGTGCAAGTCGCTTAATAGGGACAGGGGGCGCCCCCTGTCTGGGCTACACCTTC. It specifies CASRLIGTGGAPCLGYTF.

J is TRBJ2-7 and V is TRBV7-2; 9 positions match TRBD2. The CDR3 has 16 amino acids. V lost 1 base to trimming and J lost 1 base; unmatched junction nucleotides: 5. CDR1 is SGHTA and CDR2 is FQGNSA in the germline V gene. In nucleotides, the CDR3 is TGTGCCAGCAGCTTAGAGATTAGCGGGGGTTCCTACGAGCAGTACTTC. Amino acid sequence: CASSLEISGGSYEQYF.

The CDR3 nucleotides read TGTGCCAGCAGTTACTCTTCTGACATCTCGAACACTGAAGCTTTCTTT. Residues: CASSYSSDISNTEAFF. This chain links TRBV6-5 with TRBJ1-1; D remains unclear. This CDR3 region has 16 residues. CDR1 and CDR2 (germline): MNHEY, SVGAGI. The V end was cut by 0 bases, the J end by 1 base, with 12 bases between.

The chain couples TRBV5-6 to TRBJ2-7, with D maybe TRBD1 (6 bases). The CDR3 loop spans 13 amino acids. Trimming pared 4 bases from V and 0 bases from J, leaving 8 bases between. Per germline, CDR1 SGHDT and CDR2 YYEEEE. The DNA of the CDR3 is TGTGCCAGCAGCCAGGGGATCTCCTACGAGCAGTACTTC. Its translation is CASSQGISYEQYF.

The rearrangement links TRBV19 to TRBJ2-3; 8 nucleotides match TRBD1. The germline V gene encodes CDR1 LNHDA and CDR2 SQIVND (reference sequence). V lost 1 base and J lost 8; bases outside the gene matches: 8. This CDR3 has 15 amino acids. This CDR3 is CASSIGAGGKVTQYF. The CDR3 DNA reads as TGTGCCAGTAGTATAGGGGCAGGGGGCAAGGTTACGCAGTATTTT.

The CDR3 sequence is CASSDSAGVYGYTF. DNA of the CDR3: TGTGCCAGCAGTGACTCGGCGGGGGTTTATGGCTACACCTTC. V is TRBV6-4 and J is TRBJ1-2; TRBD1 might be the D (5 bases). Germline loops: CDR1 MRHNA, CDR2 SNTAGT. This CDR3 has 14 residues. V was shortened by 0 bases and J by 5 bases, with 10 bases between the two germline ends.

The chain recombines TRBV7-2 with TRBJ2-7; D not certain. CDR1 and CDR2 from the germline V gene are SGHTA and FQGNSA. The CDR3 covers 14 residues. Trimming stripped 0 bases from V and 3 bases from J, with 9 bases between. For the CDR3, the DNA is TGTGCCAGCAGCTTAGCCCACGAATACTACGAGCAGTACTTC. Translation gives CASSLAHEYYEQYF.

The chain couples TRBV18 to TRBJ1-4; D is ambiguous. The V and J ends lost 3 bases and 8 bases respectively, with 4 bases between them. This CDR3 comprises 11 residues. CDR1 and CDR2 from the germline V gene are KGHSH and LQKENI. The CDR3 coding sequence is TGTGCCAGCTCACCCAGGGAAAAACTGTTTTTT. Protein sequence: CASSPREKLFF.

The chain carries TRBV7-2 and TRBJ2-5; D is tentatively TRBD1 or TRBD2 (6 bases each). V lost 1 base and J 5 bases, leaving 11 bases between the germline ends. The CDR3 totals 14 residues. Germline V gives CDR1 SGHTA, CDR2 FQGNSA. The CDR3 protein is CASSLVGGGETQYF. CDR3 sequence (DNA): TGTGCCAGCAGCTTAGTAGGAGGGGGGGAGACCCAGTACTTC.

CDR3 in DNA: TGCAGTGCTGCCGGGAGTGAGACCCAGTACTTC. As protein: CSAAGSETQYF. The V and J genes are TRBV20-1 and TRBJ2-5; perhaps TRBD2 as D (6 bases). The CDR3 length is 11 residues. Trimming stripped 5 bases from V and 5 bases from J, with 9 bases between. The V gene's germline CDR1 is DFQATT and CDR2 SNEGSKA (reference sequence).

The V and J genes are TRBV11-3 and TRBJ2-2; possibly TRBD1 for D (5 bases). The germline V gene has CDR1 SGHNT and CDR2 YENEEA. The CDR3 covers 14 residues. Trimming stripped 1 base from V and 5 bases from J, with 8 bases between. As DNA, the CDR3 is TGTGCCAGCAGCTTAGGTTCAGGGACCGGGGAGCTGTTTTTT. Its translation is CASSLGSGTGELFF.

This rearrangement joins TRBV4-3 to TRBJ2-3; 7 bases align to TRBD2. This CDR3 contains 13 residues. The V gene's germline CDR1 is LGHNA and CDR2 YSLEER. J lost 8 bases, V lost 4 bases, and 6 bases had no gene match. The CDR3 coding sequence is TGCGCCAGCAGCCGGGGGAGGGAGGGTACGCAGTATTTT. This sequence encodes CASSRGREGTQYF.

In DNA, the CDR3 is TGCGCCAGCAGCTTTCGCCCCGGACAGACGGGTGGCTACACCTTC. Encoded protein: CASSFRPGQTGGYTF. This chain connects TRBV4-3 to TRBJ1-2; a possible D gene is TRBD1 (6 bases). CDR3 length: 15 residues. Germline lookup yields CDR1 LGHNA and CDR2 YSLEER. V shed 5 bases and J shed 7 bases, with 20 bases lying between them.

V usage is TRBV11-3 and J usage is TRBJ1-1, with D hard to call. Trimming cost V 7 bases and J 1 base, with 13 bases left between them. Germline lookup yields CDR1 SGHNT and CDR2 YENEEA. The CDR3 extends over 14 amino acids. CDR3 DNA sequence: TGTGCCAGCACCCAAGGAGCAGGGAACACTGAAGCTTTCTTT. It yields the protein CASTQGAGNTEAFF.

The V call is TRBV9, the J call TRBJ2-7, with D possibly matching TRBD2 (5 bases). The CDR3 covers 15 residues. Trimming stripped 0 bases from V and 3 bases from J, with 13 bases between. In germline, CDR1 is SGDLS, CDR2 YYNGEE. The CDR3, as DNA: TGTGCCAGCAGCGTAGATCTTAGCGTGAGCTACGAGCAGTACTTC. Its protein is CASSVDLSVSYEQYF.

The V gene is TRBV21-1, the J gene TRBJ1-1; the table's TRBD1 call for D was not verified on the DNA. TRBV21-1 is an annotated pseudogene. The CDR3 consists of 15 residues. The CDR3 DNA sequence: TGTGCCAGCAGCAAAGGGTCTGACATGAACACTGAAGCTTTCTTT. This gives the protein CASSKGSDMNTEAFF.

The chain is built from TRBV7-9 and TRBJ1-1; 9 bases agree with TRBD1. The trim removed 1 base at V and 1 base at J, leaving 4 bases unmatched. The CDR3 sequence is 16 residues long. Germline V lookup: CDR1 SEHNR, CDR2 FQNEAQ (reference sequence). The CDR3 DNA sequence: TGTGCCAGCAGCTTAGGGGGGACAGGGACGAACACTGAAGCTTTCTTT. This encodes CASSLGGTGTNTEAFF.

This chain uses TRBV10-3 with TRBJ1-2, with TRBD1 identical over 9 bases. V gave up 6 bases and J gave up 4 bases; unmatched junction bases: 6. The CDR3 covers 14 residues. Per germline, CDR1 ENHRY and CDR2 SYGVKD. The CDR3 region has the DNA TGTGCCATCAGGGGCGGGACAGGGAGCTATGGCTACACCTTC. It specifies CAIRGGTGSYGYTF.

This chain joins TRBV15 and TRBJ2-1; 9 bases fit TRBD1. The length of the CDR3 is 19 residues. CDR1 is LNHNV, CDR2 YYDKDF, per germline (reference sequence). V gave up 5 bases and J gave up 0 bases; unmatched junction bases: 14. The CDR3 protein is CATSGNRGRSPSSYNEQFF. In DNA, the CDR3 is TGTGCCACCAGCGGAAACAGGGGGCGCTCACCCAGCTCCTACAATGAGCAGTTCTTC. Supplemented by reference TRBV15 and TRBJ2-1, the full variable domain reads DAMVIQNPRYQVTQFGKPVTLSCSQTLNHNVMYWYQQKSSQAPKLLFHYYDKDFNNEADTPDNFQSRRPNTSFCFLDIRSPGLGDTAMYLCATSGNRGRSPSSYNEQFFGPGTRLTVL.

The chain recombines TRBV7-2 with TRBJ2-7; D gene ambiguous. V lost 4 bases and J 7 bases, leaving 8 bases between the germline ends. Germline loops: CDR1 SGHTA, CDR2 FQGNSA. This CDR3 has 11 amino acids. This CDR3 is CASSYRMEQYF. The CDR3 region has the DNA TGTGCCAGCAGCTACCGAATGGAGCAGTACTTC.